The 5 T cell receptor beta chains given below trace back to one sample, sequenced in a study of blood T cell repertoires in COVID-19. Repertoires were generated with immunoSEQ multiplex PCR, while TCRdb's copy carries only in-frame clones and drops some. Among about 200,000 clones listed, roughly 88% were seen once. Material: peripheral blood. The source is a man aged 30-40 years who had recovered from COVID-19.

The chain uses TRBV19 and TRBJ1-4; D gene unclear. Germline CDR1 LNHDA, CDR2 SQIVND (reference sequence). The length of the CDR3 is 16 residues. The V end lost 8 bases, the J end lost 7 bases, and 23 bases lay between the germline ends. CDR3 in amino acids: CASGGSTAGSREKLFF. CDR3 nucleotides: TGTGCCAGTGGAGGCTCCACAGCGGGATCTCGTGAAAAACTGTTTTTT.

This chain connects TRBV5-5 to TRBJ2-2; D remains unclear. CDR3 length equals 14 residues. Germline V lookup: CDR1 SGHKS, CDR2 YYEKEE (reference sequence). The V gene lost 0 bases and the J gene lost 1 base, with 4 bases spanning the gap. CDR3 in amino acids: CASSLAGNTGELFF. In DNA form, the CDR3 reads TGTGCCAGCAGCTTGGCCGGGAACACCGGGGAGCTGTTTTTT.

This chain's CDR3 is CASSQEERGGRKTQYF. CDR3 in DNA: TGTGCCAGCAGCCAAGAGGAGCGGGGGGGCCGGAAGACCCAGTACTTC. The chain uses TRBV4-2 and TRBJ2-5; TRBD2 matches at 10 bases. Looked up from germline, CDR1 is LGHNA and CDR2 is YNFKEQ. The CDR3 runs 16 residues. The V gene end was trimmed by 0 bases and the J gene end by 6 bases; junction bases not matched to a gene: 7.

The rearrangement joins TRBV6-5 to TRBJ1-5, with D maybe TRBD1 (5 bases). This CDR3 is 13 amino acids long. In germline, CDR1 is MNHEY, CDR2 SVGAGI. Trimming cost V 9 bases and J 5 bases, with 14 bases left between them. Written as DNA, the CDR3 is TGTGCCAGTATCTCTACAGGTTATCAGCCCCAGCATTTT. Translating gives CASISTGYQPQHF.

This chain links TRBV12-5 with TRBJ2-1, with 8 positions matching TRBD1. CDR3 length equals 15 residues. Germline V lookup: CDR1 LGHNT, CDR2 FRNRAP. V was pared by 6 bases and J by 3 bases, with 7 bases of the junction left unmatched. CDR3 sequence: CASGAGQGIYNEQFF. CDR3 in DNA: TGTGCTAGTGGGGCTGGACAGGGAATCTACAATGAGCAGTTCTTC.